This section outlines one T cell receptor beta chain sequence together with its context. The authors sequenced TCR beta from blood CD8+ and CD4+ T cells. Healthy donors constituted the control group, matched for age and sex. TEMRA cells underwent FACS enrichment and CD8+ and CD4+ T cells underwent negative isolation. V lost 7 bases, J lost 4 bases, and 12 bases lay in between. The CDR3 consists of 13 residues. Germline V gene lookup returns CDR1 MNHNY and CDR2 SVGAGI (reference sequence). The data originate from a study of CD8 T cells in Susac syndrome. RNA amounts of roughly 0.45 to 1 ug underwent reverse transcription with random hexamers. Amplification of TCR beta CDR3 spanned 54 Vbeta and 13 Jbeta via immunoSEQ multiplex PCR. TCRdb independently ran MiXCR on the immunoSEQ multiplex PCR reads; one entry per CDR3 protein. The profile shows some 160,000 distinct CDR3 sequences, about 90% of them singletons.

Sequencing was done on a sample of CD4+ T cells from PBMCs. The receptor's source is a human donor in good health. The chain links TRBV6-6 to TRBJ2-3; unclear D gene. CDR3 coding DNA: TGTGCCAGCATGGGGTTATGGGCAGATACGCAGTATTTT. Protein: CASMGLWADTQYF.